What follows describes a single T cell receptor (beta chain). Its antigen is undetermined. Here immunoSEQ multiplex PCR was the method, and the copy in TCRdb shows in-frame clones only, minus some. Of some 130,000 clones listed, 90% to 95% are singletons. This specimen comes from a study of T cell responses to AZD1222 COVID-19 vaccine. The study's findings and limits: Breadth and depth of Spike-specific TCRs rose after two AZD1222 doses.

CDR3 length: 13 amino acids. V lost 7 bases and J lost 3, with 13 bases in between. Germline-derived CDR1 and CDR2 are MRHNA and SNTAGT. The gene calls are TRBV6-4 and TRBJ2-7; D is possibly TRBD1 (6 bases). The sample consisted of peripheral blood, taken 28 days after the second AZD1222 dose. The clonotype comes from an adult who received the AZD1222 COVID-19 vaccine. The CDR3 sequence: CASIPGQIYEQYF. The DNA of the CDR3 is TGTGCCAGCATACCCGGACAGATCTACGAGCAGTACTTC.